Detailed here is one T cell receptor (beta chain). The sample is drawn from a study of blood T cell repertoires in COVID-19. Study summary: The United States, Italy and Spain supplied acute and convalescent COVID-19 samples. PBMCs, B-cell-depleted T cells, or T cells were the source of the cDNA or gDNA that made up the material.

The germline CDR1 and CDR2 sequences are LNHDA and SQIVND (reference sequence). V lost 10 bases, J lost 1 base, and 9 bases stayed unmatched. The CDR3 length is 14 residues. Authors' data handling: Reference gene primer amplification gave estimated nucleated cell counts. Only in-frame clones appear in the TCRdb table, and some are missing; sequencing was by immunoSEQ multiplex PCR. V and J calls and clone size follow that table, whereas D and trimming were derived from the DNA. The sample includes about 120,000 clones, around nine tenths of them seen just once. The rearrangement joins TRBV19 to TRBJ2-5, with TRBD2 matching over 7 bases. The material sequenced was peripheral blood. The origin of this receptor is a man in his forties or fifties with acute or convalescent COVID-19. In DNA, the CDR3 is TGTGCCACCCGCCTCGGGGGGACCCAAGAGACCCAGTACTTC. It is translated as CATRLGGTQETQYF.